The rows below give T cell receptor beta chains drawn from one sample of a study of T cell changes during pregnancy in multiple sclerosis. Generated by immunoSEQ multiplex PCR, the TCRdb table keeps only in-frame clones and is missing some. Of fewer than 140,000 clones in the sample, about nine tenths were seen once. This specimen was peripheral blood, taken after pregnancy. The source of these receptors is a female donor with multiple sclerosis, enrolled in a pregnancy study. CDR3s include the opening cysteine and the closing phenylalanine or tryptophan. The D gene is left open where the match is weak. Clone size, where shown, is once, few, many, or a class for clones that have expanded.

d_call	cdr3_length	j_call	clone_size	v_call	cdr3_aa	cdr3_nt
-	15	TRBJ1-3	-	TRBV7-2	CASSATVSSGNTIYF	TGTGCCAGCAGCGCGACAGTGAGCTCTGGAAACACCATATATTTT
-	14	TRBJ2-3	once	TRBV29-1	CSVGGLSGTDTQYF	TGCAGCGTTGGAGGGCTATCCGGGACAGATACGCAGTATTTT
-	12	TRBJ2-5	-	TRBV6-5	CASSYDRETQYF	TGTGCCAGCAGTTACGACAGAGAGACCCAGTACTTC
-	14	TRBJ1-2	-	TRBV5-5	CASSLAFGSYGYTF	TGTGCCAGCAGCTTGGCCTTTGGCTCCTATGGCTACACCTTC
TRBD1	15	TRBJ1-3	-	TRBV5-1	CASSPTGGSGNTIYF	TGCGCCAGCAGCCCGACAGGGGGCTCTGGAAACACCATATATTTT
TRBD2	15	TRBJ2-1	-	TRBV6-4	CASSPTSGSYNEQFF	TGTGCCAGCAGCCCGACTAGCGGCTCCTACAATGAGCAGTTCTTC
TRBD2	17	TRBJ2-1	-	TRBV6-1	CASSDLGGGKSYNEQFF	TGTGCCAGCAGTGACCTCGGCGGGGGTAAGTCCTACAATGAGCAGTTCTTC
TRBD2	17	TRBJ2-3	once	TRBV18	CASSPARTSRRTDTQYF	TGTGCCAGCTCACCAGCCCGGACTAGCCGGCGCACAGATACGCAGTATTTT
-	12	TRBJ2-7	-	TRBV6-1	CASSHTGYEQYF	TGTGCCAGCAGCCATACAGGCTACGAGCAGTACTTC
TRBD1	15	TRBJ1-2	-	TRBV6-1	CASRGRGQEPYGYTF	TGTGCCAGCAGGGGGAGGGGACAGGAACCCTATGGCTACACCTTC
-	15	TRBJ2-2	-	TRBV15	CATSSPGHNTGELFF	TGTGCCACCAGCTCCCCGGGACACAACACCGGGGAGCTGTTTTTT
-	15	TRBJ2-1	-	TRBV5-6	CASSFGTSSYNEQFF	TGTGCCAGCAGCTTCGGAACTAGCTCCTACAATGAGCAGTTCTTC
TRBD2	16	TRBJ2-2	-	TRBV5-5	CASSPLRGALTGELFF	TGTGCCAGCAGCCCTCTGCGGGGGGCGCTCACCGGGGAGCTGTTTTTT
TRBD2	15	TRBJ2-1	-	TRBV18	CASSLTSGPRGEQFF	TGTGCCAGCTCACTGACTAGCGGGCCACGGGGGGAGCAGTTCTTC
TRBD2	16	TRBJ2-1	-	TRBV5-1	CASSLAGGSSYNEQFF	TGCGCCAGCAGCTTGGCCGGGGGGAGCTCCTACAATGAGCAGTTCTTC
-	16	TRBJ2-7	-	TRBV2	CASSDLSIRQDGVQYF	TGTGCCAGCAGTGATTTGTCCATCCGACAGGACGGGGTACAGTACTTC
TRBD1	14	TRBJ1-3	-	TRBV2	CASRTGQGRNTIYF	TGTGCCAGCAGAACCGGACAGGGACGAAACACCATATATTTT
TRBD2	14	TRBJ2-7	once	TRBV5-1	CASSLEPSGSEQYF	TGCGCCAGCAGCTTGGAGCCTAGCGGGAGCGAGCAGTACTTC
-	13	TRBJ2-5	-	TRBV30	CAWSRGGLETQYF	TGTGCCTGGAGTAGGGGGGGGCTAGAGACCCAGTACTTC
-	14	TRBJ1-2	-	TRBV5-5	CASSSNTVGYGYTF	TGTGCCAGCAGCTCGAATACAGTAGGCTATGGCTACACCTTC
TRBD2	15	TRBJ2-6	-	TRBV27	CASSHGGSGANVLTF	TGTGCCAGCAGTCACGGGGGGTCTGGGGCCAACGTCCTGACTTTC
TRBD2	15	TRBJ2-5	-	TRBV19	CASSMGLAGRETQYF	TGTGCCAGTAGTATGGGACTAGCGGGACGAGAGACCCAGTACTTC
TRBD1	15	TRBJ2-5	-	TRBV7-6	CASSLPTGGVETQYF	TGTGCCAGCAGCTTACCGACAGGGGGCGTAGAGACCCAGTACTTC
TRBD1	14	TRBJ1-3	-	TRBV9	CASSVGTAGNTIYF	TGTGCCAGCAGCGTCGGGACAGCGGGAAACACCATATATTTT
TRBD1	15	TRBJ2-7	-	TRBV28	CASNPLKAQGVEQYF	TGTGCCAGCAATCCCCTGAAGGCTCAGGGGGTCGAGCAGTACTTC
-	14	TRBJ1-2	-	TRBV18	CASSPPDRYYGYTF	TGTGCCAGCTCACCACCCGACAGATACTATGGCTACACCTTC
TRBD2	13	TRBJ2-3	-	TRBV2	CAYRAGGTDTQYF	TGTGCCTACCGGGCGGGAGGCACAGATACGCAGTATTTT
-	15	TRBJ1-1	-	TRBV6-1	CASSEWGVPNTEAFF	TGTGCCAGCAGTGAATGGGGAGTACCGAACACTGAAGCTTTCTTT